This entry is about one TCR beta chain. Antigen unknown. The record originates from a study of cytomegalovirus exposure and HLA in healthy donors. Primers included in the PCR were 60 Vbeta and 13 Jbeta primers. Libraries were prepared by immunoSEQ multiplex PCR; TCRdb keeps only in-frame clonotypes and omits some of them. The top ten clones hold around 7.4% of a sample with roughly 99,000 clones, roughly 72% of them seen once. CDR1 is SGHRS and CDR2 is YFSETQ in the germline V gene. V trimming: 3 bases; J trimming: 7 bases; junction bases outside the gene matches: 12. This CDR3 contains 18 residues. Study-wide results and limits: Researchers reported in a later analysis that a missense DCLRE1C variant was tied to TCR beta V- and J-gene trimming. Later analysis revealed greater clonal expansion in HLA-associated TCR beta chains than in equally common others. Accurate prediction of most subjects' HLA-A and HLA-B alleles from TCR beta sequences was reported. Most likely, a cluster of highly shared sequence variants arose as a sequencing artifact.

The TCR comes from a man younger than 45 in good health and CMV-seronegative. The sequenced sample consisted of PBMCs. The V and J genes are TRBV5-1 and TRBJ2-1; 14 positions agree with TRBD2. The CDR3 region has the DNA TGCGCCAGCAGCTCCGGGACTAGCGGGGGACCCGGGGAGAATGAGCAGTTCTTC. Amino acids: CASSSGTSGGPGENEQFF. The full variable domain, completed using reference TRBV5-1 and TRBJ2-1, is KAGVTQTPRYLIKTRGQQVTLSCSPISGHRSVSWYQQTPGQGLQFLFEYFSETQRNKGNFPGRFSGRQFSNSRSEMNVSTLELGDSALYLCASSSGTSGGPGENEQFFGPGTRLTVL.